The 4 T cell receptor beta chains below were found in one sample sequenced in a study of blood T cell repertoires in COVID-19. Sequencing used immunoSEQ multiplex PCR; TCRdb keeps in-frame clones, though not all of them. Altogether 290,000 or so clones are present, approximately 86% being singletons, with the ten largest covering about 2.7%. Sequencing used PBMCs or T cells enriched from blood (not recorded which). These receptors were obtained from a woman younger than 35 who had recovered from COVID-19.

The rearrangement links TRBV6-2 or TRBV6-3 to TRBJ1-6; unclear D gene. V was clipped by 5 bases and J by 0 bases, with 20 bases between them. The CDR3 loop spans 19 amino acids. Germline values: CDR1 MNHEY, CDR2 SVGEGT. The chain's CDR3 is CASSPSEGGKSSYNSPLHF. The CDR3 nucleotides read TGTGCCAGCAGTCCCAGCGAGGGTGGTAAAAGCTCCTATAATTCACCCCTCCACTTT.

The chain carries TRBV5-1 and TRBJ2-7; 8 nucleotides match TRBD1. This CDR3 comprises 16 residues. Looked up from germline, CDR1 is SGHRS and CDR2 is YFSETQ. V shed 3 bases and J 0 bases; nucleotides not matched to a gene: 8. The CDR3 loop is CASSSPGQASSYEQYF. For the CDR3, the DNA is TGCGCCAGCAGCTCGCCGGGACAGGCCAGCTCCTACGAGCAGTACTTC. The full variable domain, its missing parts supplied by reference TRBV5-1 and TRBJ2-7, is KAGVTQTPRYLIKTRGQQVTLSCSPISGHRSVSWYQQTPGQGLQFLFEYFSETQRNKGNFPGRFSGRQFSNSRSEMNVSTLELGDSALYLCASSSPGQASSYEQYFGPGTRLTVT.

The chain couples TRBV29-1 to TRBJ2-2, with D possibly TRBD1 on 5 matching bases. CDR3 size: 12 residues. Trimming removed 7 bases from V and 8 bases from J, with 14 bases in between. Germline V gives CDR1 SQVTM, CDR2 ANQGSEA. The CDR3: CSGWGPGGELFF. CDR3 nucleotide sequence: TGCAGCGGTTGGGGCCCCGGTGGGGAGCTGTTTTTT.

This chain connects TRBV19 to TRBJ2-2, with 7 nucleotides matching TRBD1. With 4 bases clipped from V and 0 bases from J, the junction kept 2 bases outside the gene matches. Germline V lookup: CDR1 LNHDA, CDR2 SQIVND (reference sequence). The CDR3 has 15 residues. The CDR3 spells CASSKGASNTGELFF. The CDR3 DNA sequence: TGTGCCAGTAGTAAGGGGGCGTCGAACACCGGGGAGCTGTTTTTT.